These T cell receptor beta chains were read from a single sample in a study of shared clonotypes between healthy human individuals. Generated by immunoSEQ multiplex PCR, the TCRdb table keeps only in-frame clones and is missing some. The table records more than 850,000 clones, 78% of them present only once. Sequenced sample: memory CD4+ T cells from PBMCs. These TCRs come from a man aged 18 to 29 in good health. Some clones in this sample may be carry-over from other donors' samples. CDR3s include the opening cysteine and the closing phenylalanine or tryptophan. D genes are given only for firm matches. Size is omitted from some rows. Given values are once, few, many or a class for expanded clones.

v_gene: TRBV6-5
abundance: many
j_gene: TRBJ2-7
d_gene: -
CDR3aa: CASSNRGPYEQYF
CDR3nt: TGTGCCAGCAGCAACCGGGGACCTTACGAGCAGTACTTC

v_gene: TRBV28
abundance: -
j_gene: TRBJ2-2
d_gene: -
CDR3aa: CASSRWGNTGELFF
CDR3nt: TGTGCCAGCAGTAGGTGGGGGAACACCGGGGAGCTGTTTTTT

v_gene: TRBV28
abundance: -
j_gene: TRBJ1-5
d_gene: -
CDR3aa: CASSSQPDQPQHF
CDR3nt: TGTGCCAGCAGTTCGCAGCCAGATCAGCCCCAGCATTTT

v_gene: TRBV9
abundance: -
j_gene: TRBJ1-2
d_gene: -
CDR3aa: CASSVPGDYGYTF
CDR3nt: TGTGCCAGCAGCGTACCGGGGGACTATGGCTACACCTTC

v_gene: TRBV28
abundance: -
j_gene: TRBJ2-3
d_gene: TRBD2
CDR3aa: CASSLRGLAGVQGTDTQYF
CDR3nt: TGTGCCAGCAGTTTAAGGGGACTAGCGGGAGTTCAGGGCACAGATACGCAGTATTTT

v_gene: TRBV28
abundance: -
j_gene: TRBJ1-2
d_gene: TRBD1
CDR3aa: CASSLMGQIYGYTF
CDR3nt: TGTGCCAGCAGTTTAATGGGACAGATCTATGGCTACACCTTC

v_gene: TRBV18
abundance: once
j_gene: TRBJ2-1
d_gene: TRBD2
CDR3aa: CASSPQIGLDNEQFF
CDR3nt: TGTGCCAGCTCACCACAGATCGGACTAGACAATGAGCAGTTCTTC

v_gene: TRBV7-9
abundance: -
j_gene: TRBJ2-7
d_gene: TRBD2
CDR3aa: CASSTRGGYEQYF
CDR3nt: TGTGCCAGCAGCACCCGGGGGGGCTACGAGCAGTACTTC

v_gene: TRBV5-1
abundance: -
j_gene: TRBJ1-3
d_gene: -
CDR3aa: CASSLDGVGNTIYF
CDR3nt: TGCGCCAGCAGCTTGGACGGAGTGGGAAACACCATATATTTT

v_gene: TRBV4-3
abundance: -
j_gene: TRBJ2-7
d_gene: TRBD2
CDR3aa: CASSQGPSGSYEQYF
CDR3nt: TGCGCCAGCAGCCAAGGGCCTAGCGGGAGTTACGAGCAGTACTTC

v_gene: TRBV7-2
abundance: few
j_gene: TRBJ2-3
d_gene: TRBD2
CDR3aa: CASRRGLAGGGSTDTQYF
CDR3nt: TGTGCCAGCAGACGAGGACTAGCGGGAGGGGGTAGCACAGATACGCAGTATTTT

v_gene: TRBV30
abundance: -
j_gene: TRBJ2-1
d_gene: -
CDR3aa: CAWSWERANNEQFF
CDR3nt: TGTGCCTGGAGTTGGGAGCGGGCCAACAATGAGCAGTTCTTC

v_gene: TRBV4-1
abundance: -
j_gene: TRBJ2-7
d_gene: -
CDR3aa: CASSRSVDYEQYF
CDR3nt: TGCGCCAGCAGCCGCAGCGTGGACTACGAGCAGTACTTC

v_gene: TRBV18
abundance: few
j_gene: TRBJ2-5
d_gene: -
CDR3aa: CASSPQETQYF
CDR3nt: TGTGCCAGCTCACCACAAGAGACCCAGTACTTC

v_gene: TRBV28
abundance: -
j_gene: TRBJ1-1
d_gene: -
CDR3aa: CASSIPRGVETEAFF
CDR3nt: TGTGCCAGCAGTATCCCCCGGGGGGTAGAGACTGAAGCTTTCTTT

v_gene: TRBV13
abundance: -
j_gene: TRBJ2-3
d_gene: -
CDR3aa: CASSLRLKADTQYF
CDR3nt: TGTGCCAGCAGCTTAAGACTGAAAGCAGATACGCAGTATTTT

v_gene: TRBV14
abundance: few
j_gene: TRBJ1-2
d_gene: -
CDR3aa: CASSPGRNYGYTF
CDR3nt: TGTGCCAGCAGCCCAGGACGGAACTATGGCTACACCTTC

v_gene: TRBV11-3
abundance: -
j_gene: TRBJ2-7
d_gene: TRBD1
CDR3aa: CASSPIGTANYEQYF
CDR3nt: TGTGCCAGCAGCCCCATAGGGACAGCCAACTACGAGCAGTACTTC

v_gene: TRBV7-8
abundance: -
j_gene: TRBJ2-1
d_gene: TRBD2
CDR3aa: CASSFLMGLAGGPSQFF
CDR3nt: TGTGCCAGCAGCTTTCTAATGGGACTAGCGGGAGGGCCTTCGCAGTTCTTC

v_gene: TRBV5-6
abundance: -
j_gene: TRBJ1-1
d_gene: -
CDR3aa: CASSLGPQGPEAFF
CDR3nt: TGTGCCAGCAGCTTGGGCCCTCAGGGCCCTGAAGCTTTCTTT

v_gene: TRBV5-6
abundance: -
j_gene: TRBJ1-3
d_gene: -
CDR3aa: CASSLRGPGNTIYF
CDR3nt: TGTGCCAGCAGCTTGAGGGGACCTGGAAACACCATATATTTT

v_gene: TRBV9
abundance: -
j_gene: TRBJ1-1
d_gene: -
CDR3aa: CASSVGPKEDTEAFF
CDR3nt: TGTGCCAGCAGCGTAGGCCCAAAAGAGGACACTGAAGCTTTCTTT

v_gene: TRBV25-1
abundance: -
j_gene: TRBJ1-2
d_gene: -
CDR3aa: CASSLGGGYGYTF
CDR3nt: TGTGCCAGCAGCCTGGGGGGGGGCTATGGCTACACCTTC

v_gene: TRBV5-4
abundance: -
j_gene: TRBJ2-3
d_gene: -
CDR3aa: CASSLRWNTDTQYF
CDR3nt: TGTGCCAGCAGCTTGAGGTGGAACACAGATACGCAGTATTTT

v_gene: TRBV18
abundance: -
j_gene: TRBJ2-5
d_gene: -
CDR3aa: CASSPGGRQETQYF
CDR3nt: TGTGCCAGCTCACCAGGGGGACGTCAAGAGACCCAGTACTTC

v_gene: TRBV29-1
abundance: -
j_gene: TRBJ1-2
d_gene: -
CDR3aa: CSVEGADSNYGYTF
CDR3nt: TGCAGCGTTGAAGGGGCAGATTCTAACTATGGCTACACCTTC

v_gene: TRBV9
abundance: -
j_gene: TRBJ2-1
d_gene: TRBD2
CDR3aa: CASSRSGIYNEQFF
CDR3nt: TGTGCCAGCTCTAGAAGCGGGATCTACAATGAGCAGTTCTTC

v_gene: TRBV7-2
abundance: -
j_gene: TRBJ1-5
d_gene: -
CDR3aa: CASSTEYNQPQHF
CDR3nt: TGTGCCAGCAGCACGGAGTACAATCAGCCCCAGCATTTT

v_gene: TRBV5-4
abundance: -
j_gene: TRBJ1-1
d_gene: TRBD1
CDR3aa: CASSSKGALKNTEAFF
CDR3nt: TGTGCCAGCAGCAGTAAGGGGGCTTTAAAGAACACTGAAGCTTTCTTT

v_gene: TRBV11-1
abundance: -
j_gene: TRBJ2-7
d_gene: -
CDR3aa: CASSSRRGAPYEQYF
CDR3nt: TGTGCCAGCAGCTCCCGGCGGGGCGCCCCCTACGAGCAGTACTTC

v_gene: TRBV29-1
abundance: -
j_gene: TRBJ2-7
d_gene: -
CDR3aa: CSVGSSTDSYEQYF
CDR3nt: TGCAGCGTTGGGTCCTCGACAGACTCCTACGAGCAGTACTTC

v_gene: TRBV4-1
abundance: -
j_gene: TRBJ2-1
d_gene: TRBD2
CDR3aa: CASSQGGGSSYNEQFF
CDR3nt: TGCGCCAGCAGCCAAGGTGGCGGGAGCTCCTACAATGAGCAGTTCTTC

v_gene: TRBV7-9
abundance: -
j_gene: TRBJ1-2
d_gene: -
CDR3aa: CASSFTQGVGYTF
CDR3nt: TGTGCCAGCAGCTTTACACAGGGCGTTGGCTACACCTTC

v_gene: TRBV15
abundance: -
j_gene: TRBJ2-7
d_gene: TRBD2
CDR3aa: CATSRAGTSGYEQYF
CDR3nt: TGTGCCACCAGCAGAGCCGGGACTAGTGGTTACGAGCAGTACTTC

v_gene: TRBV9
abundance: -
j_gene: TRBJ1-3
d_gene: -
CDR3aa: CASSVFGQTSGNTIYF
CDR3nt: TGTGCCAGCAGCGTATTCGGACAAACCTCTGGAAACACCATATATTTT

v_gene: TRBV7-2
abundance: -
j_gene: TRBJ2-7
d_gene: -
CDR3aa: CASSLAGMVNEQYF
CDR3nt: TGTGCCAGCAGCTTAGCTGGAATGGTGAACGAGCAGTACTTC